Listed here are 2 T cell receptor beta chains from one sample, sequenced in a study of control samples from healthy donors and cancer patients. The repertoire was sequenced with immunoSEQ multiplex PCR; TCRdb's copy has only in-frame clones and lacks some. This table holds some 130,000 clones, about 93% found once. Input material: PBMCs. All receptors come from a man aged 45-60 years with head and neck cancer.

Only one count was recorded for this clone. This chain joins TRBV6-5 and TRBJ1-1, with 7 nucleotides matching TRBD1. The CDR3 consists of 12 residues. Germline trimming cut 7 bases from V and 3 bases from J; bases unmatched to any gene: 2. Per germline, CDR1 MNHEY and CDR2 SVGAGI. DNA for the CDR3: TGTGCCAGCACCACAGGGGACACTGAAGCTTTCTTT. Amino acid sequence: CASTTGDTEAFF.

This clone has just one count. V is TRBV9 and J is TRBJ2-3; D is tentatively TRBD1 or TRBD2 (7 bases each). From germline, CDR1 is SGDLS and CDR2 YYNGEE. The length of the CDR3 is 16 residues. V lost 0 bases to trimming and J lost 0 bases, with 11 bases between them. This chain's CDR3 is CASSVGQGGSTDTQYF. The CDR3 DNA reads TGTGCCAGCAGCGTAGGACAGGGAGGGAGCACAGATACGCAGTATTTT.